Presented here are 9 T cell receptor beta chains from one specimen sequenced in a study of tumor-infiltrating lymphocytes in glioblastoma multiforme. TCR beta libraries were built from RNA through three nested multiplex PCR rounds using modified ARM-PCR. TCRdb used MiXCR to reprocess the multiplex PCR reads, holding one entry per CDR3 protein. The sample consists of around 10,000 distinct CDR3 sequences, around two thirds of them appearing once. The sequenced material came from brain tumor tissue. The receptor source for this set is a male donor with glioblastoma.

This clonotype was seen only once. At one end the junction does not follow the germline gene, possibly because of a read error. The V call is TRBV6-1, the J call TRBJ2-7; tentatively, D is TRBD2 (6 bases). Germline V gives CDR1 MNHNS, CDR2 SASEGT. This CDR3 is 14 amino acids long. Here the CDR3 DNA reads TGTGCCAGCAGTGGCCGGGACTCCCTATGGGAGCAATACTTC. Amino acids: CASSGRDSLWEQYF.

This clonotype was counted only a few times. The CDR3 DNA follows: TGTGCCAGCAGCCTCACCCCGACTAGCGGAACAAACAATGAGCAGTTCTTC. This gives the protein CASSLTPTSGTNNEQFF. The chain carries TRBV6-5 and TRBJ2-1, with TRBD2 matching over 9 bases. After removal of 6 bases from V and 5 bases from J, the junction contained 14 bases not matched to a gene. Germline CDR1 MNHEY, CDR2 SVGAGI. The CDR3 covers 17 residues.

Regarding this clonotype: The junction departs from the called germline gene at one end, perhaps through a read error. The chain uses TRBV11-2 and TRBJ2-1; 7 bases align to TRBD2. The CDR3 is made up of 17 amino acids. CDR1 is SGHAT and CDR2 is FQNNGV in the germline V gene. Written as DNA, the CDR3 is TGTGCCGGCAGCATAGTCCCCGCTAGCGGCACCTACAGTGAGCAGTTCTTC. Protein product: CAGSIVPASGTYSEQFF.

This clonotype was observed a single time. The CDR3 region has the DNA TGCAGCGTGGCCGGGACAGGGAAAGATAATGAGCAGTTCTTC. Protein product: CSVAGTGKDNEQFF. V gene TRBV29-1 combines with J gene TRBJ2-1; 9 positions match TRBD1. With 6 bases clipped from V and 7 bases from J, the junction kept 10 bases outside the gene matches. This CDR3 region has 14 residues. The germline CDR1 and CDR2 sequences are SQVTM and ANQGSEA.

The chain employs TRBV2 and TRBJ2-7; 10 nucleotides agree with TRBD1. CDR3 length: 15 residues. Germline CDR1 is SNHLY and CDR2 is FYNNEI. V trimming: 7 bases; J trimming: 6 bases; junction bases outside the gene matches: 12. CDR3 protein: CASTGHGGQGIEQYF. The CDR3 DNA reads TGTGCCAGCACCGGCCACGGGGGACAGGGGATCGAGCAGTACTTC.

For this clonotype: At one boundary the junction diverges from the germline segment, which might be a read error. The rearrangement joins TRBV28 to TRBJ1-6, with a possible D match to TRBD1 (5 bases). The CDR3 runs 14 residues. Germline V CDR1 and CDR2: MDHEN, SYDVKM. CDR3 amino acids: CTSSQDTGGRALHF. CDR3 coding DNA: TGTACCAGTAGTCAGGACACCGGAGGTCGGGCCCTCCACTTT.

The chain links TRBV12-3 or TRBV12-4 to TRBJ2-2; 7 bases fit TRBD2. V was pared by 6 bases and J by 7 bases, with 11 bases of the junction left unmatched. The CDR3 is made up of 15 amino acids. The CDR3 here is CASSPNELAIGELFF. CDR3 coding DNA: TGTGCCAGCAGCCCTAATGAACTAGCGATCGGGGAGCTGTTTTTT.

The rearrangement joins TRBV20-1 to TRBJ2-1; D is possibly TRBD2 (6 bases). Germline loops: CDR1 DFQATT, CDR2 SNEGSKA (reference sequence). CDR3 length: 13 amino acids. The ends were cut back, 8 bases at V and 9 bases at J, with 20 bases in the middle. The CDR3, as DNA: TGCAGTAATCCACCGACTAGGCCCGTTGAGCAGTTCTTC. Translating it yields CSNPPTRPVEQFF.

As regards this clonotype: Sequence at one end of the junction differs from germline and may be a read error. The rearrangement uses TRBV20-1 and TRBJ1-6; no reliable D call. Germline values: CDR1 DFQATT, CDR2 SNEGSKA (reference sequence). The CDR3 runs to 15 residues. The CDR3 sequence: CSARGRGFVDSRLHF. The CDR3 DNA is TGCAGTGCTAGAGGGCGGGGTTTCGTGGATTCACGCCTCCACTTT.